These 18 T cell receptor beta chains came from one sample sequenced in a study of human CD8 memory T cell subsets. The TCR beta sequencing libraries came from UMI-labeled 5' RACE. TCRdb processed the 5' RACE reads again and assigns one entry to each CDR3 protein, with no DNA. The sample holds several thousand distinct CDR3 sequences. Sample: CD8+ T cells from PBMCs. Source of these receptors: a human donor in good health.

The V and J genes are TRBV7-9 and TRBJ2-3; TCRdb returns TRBD1, unconfirmable since there is no DNA. The germline CDR1 and CDR2 sequences are SEHNR and FQNEAQ (reference sequence). The CDR3 totals 13 residues. This CDR3 reads CASQVPNTDTQYF.

The chain combines TRBV7-6 with TRBJ2-3; TCRdb selects TRBD1, and the lack of DNA leaves this call unchecked. This CDR3 has 15 amino acids. Per the germline V gene, CDR1 is SGHVS and CDR2 is FNYEAQ. The CDR3 protein is CASSLLQRGEDTQYF.

The genes are TRBV2 and TRBJ2-5. The CDR3 sequence is 13 residues long. From germline, CDR1 is SNHLY and CDR2 FYNNEI. The CDR3 loop is CASSEELRETQYF. Combining the CDR3 with reference TRBV2 and TRBJ2-5 gives the whole variable domain EPEVTQTPSHQVTQMGQEVILRCVPISNHLYFYWYRQILGQKVEFLVSFYNNEISEKSEIFDDQFSVERPDGSNFTLKIRSTKLEDSAMYFCASSEELRETQYFGPGTRLLVL.

V usage is TRBV3-1 and J usage is TRBJ2-3; as DNA is missing, the TRBD2 call by TCRdb cannot be tested. There are 18 residues in the CDR3. Per germline, CDR1 LGHDT and CDR2 YNNKEL (reference sequence). This CDR3 reads CASSPTTEARGGTDTQYF.

J is TRBJ2-1 and V is TRBV5-1; the D call of TRBD1 rests on TCRdb alone, since no DNA is present to check it. The CDR3 spans 12 residues. Germline V gives CDR1 SGHRS, CDR2 YFSETQ. The CDR3 protein is CASSLSGGEQFF.

The chain couples TRBV20-1 to TRBJ2-1; TCRdb lists TRBD2, though no DNA is available to test this call. The CDR3 runs 13 residues. Germline V lookup: CDR1 DFQATT, CDR2 SNEGSKA (reference sequence). The CDR3 region is CSAPQLGYNEQFF.

The chain joins TRBV18 to TRBJ1-2. The CDR3 spans 15 residues. CDR1 and CDR2 (germline): KGHSH, LQKENI. CDR3 amino acids: CASSPPSQDPYGYTF. The full variable domain, its missing parts supplied by reference TRBV18 and TRBJ1-2, is NAGVMQNPRHLVRRRGQEARLRCSPMKGHSHVYWYRQLPEEGLKFMVYLQKENIIDESGMPKERFSAEFPKEGPSILRIQQVVRGDSAAYFCASSPPSQDPYGYTFGSGTRLTVV.

This clonotype registers medium-sized by frequency. The chain couples TRBV3-1 to TRBJ1-2; TCRdb's D gene call, TRBD1, goes unchecked for lack of DNA. There are 16 residues in the CDR3. From germline, CDR1 is LGHDT and CDR2 YNNKEL (reference sequence). CDR3 residues: CASSLVRGSKGSNYTF.

This chain uses TRBV11-3 with TRBJ2-3; TCRdb's D call, TRBD2, is unchecked because there is no DNA. CDR1 and CDR2 (germline): SGHNT, YENEEA. This CDR3 is 17 amino acids long. The chain's CDR3 is CASSPSGLAATTDTQYF.

This chain connects TRBV20-1 to TRBJ2-1; TCRdb indicates TRBD1, and absent DNA this call remains unverified. This CDR3 region has 15 residues. Per germline, CDR1 DFQATT and CDR2 SNEGSKA (reference sequence). The CDR3 loop is CSAREGWAGWNEQFF.

The chain links TRBV27 to TRBJ2-3. CDR1 and CDR2 from the germline V gene are MNHEY and SMNVEV (reference sequence). The CDR3 extends over 16 amino acids. The CDR3: CASSITDPSSTDTQYF.

The chain links TRBV4-1 to TRBJ2-7. The CDR3 has 16 residues. Looked up from germline, CDR1 is MGHRA and CDR2 is YSYEKL. The CDR3 region is CASSGRVNLLSYEQYF.

This rearrangement joins TRBV27 to TRBJ2-1; the D gene TCRdb calls, TRBD1, cannot be checked with no DNA. The germline V gene encodes CDR1 MNHEY and CDR2 SMNVEV (reference sequence). The CDR3 runs 14 residues. The CDR3 here is CASSLGTGLDEQFF.

According to its frequency, this clonotype is medium-sized. The genes are TRBV7-9 and TRBJ2-1; as DNA is missing, the TRBD2 call by TCRdb cannot be tested. The CDR3 spans 16 residues. Looked up from germline, CDR1 is SEHNR and CDR2 is FQNEAQ (reference sequence). The CDR3 here is CASSPILAGDYNEQFF.

This sequence joins TRBV28 and TRBJ2-7. Germline CDR1 reads MDHEN; CDR2 reads SYDVKM. CDR3 length: 11 residues. The CDR3 loop is CASSLTGEQYF.

The V and J genes are TRBV4-1 and TRBJ2-1. Germline V CDR1 and CDR2: MGHRA, YSYEKL. The CDR3 runs to 15 residues. The CDR3: CASSQEDTTYNEQFF.

The chain uses TRBV2 and TRBJ2-3; TCRdb indicates TRBD1, and absent DNA this call remains unverified. Germline assignment: CDR1 SNHLY and CDR2 FYNNEI. The CDR3 loop spans 15 amino acids. The CDR3 here is CASSAGTASTDTQYF. The variable domain in full, completed from reference TRBV2 and TRBJ2-3, reads EPEVTQTPSHQVTQMGQEVILRCVPISNHLYFYWYRQILGQKVEFLVSFYNNEISEKSEIFDDQFSVERPDGSNFTLKIRSTKLEDSAMYFCASSAGTASTDTQYFGPGTRLTVL.

The chain is built from TRBV29-1 and TRBJ2-2. CDR1 and CDR2 from the germline V gene are SQVTM and ANQGSEA. The CDR3 length is 13 residues. CDR3 protein: CSVEVGYTGELFF.